This T cell receptor beta chain stems from a study of identical twins. cDNA molecules carried unique molecular identifiers, and template switching added a universal primer site. TCRdb analysed the 5' RACE reads with MiXCR anew, one entry per CDR3 protein. This sample yields more than 1.5 million distinct CDR3 sequences, of which around a third are seen a single time; more than 0.25% belongs to the top ten. The sample holds a few counts of this clonotype. Its specificity is not known. There were only healthy Caucasians among the donors. Study-wide results and limits: The authors drew conclusions from cross-sectional statistical analysis rather than following the same donors.

The specimen sequenced was cord blood. This TCR came from a newborn girl in good health.

The CDR3 region is CASSQVLGNYEQYF. The CDR3 nucleotides read TGCGCCAGCAGCCAAGTTTTGGGCAACTACGAGCAGTACTTC. The V gene is TRBV4-1, the J gene TRBJ2-7; D is ambiguous. V was clipped by 1 base and J by 3 bases, with 10 bases between them. CDR1 is MGHRA, CDR2 YSYEKL, per germline. The CDR3 extends over 14 amino acids.